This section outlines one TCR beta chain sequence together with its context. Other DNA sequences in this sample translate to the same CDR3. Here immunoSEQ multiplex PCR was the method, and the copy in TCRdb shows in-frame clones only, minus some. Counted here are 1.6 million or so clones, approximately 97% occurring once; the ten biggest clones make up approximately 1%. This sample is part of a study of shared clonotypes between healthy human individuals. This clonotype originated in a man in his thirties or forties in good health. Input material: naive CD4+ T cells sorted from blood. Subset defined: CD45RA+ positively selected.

DNA for the CDR3: TGTGCCAGCAGCGTAGTAGGATCTGGGGCCAACGTCCTGACTTTC. Translation: CASSVVGSGANVLTF. The chain links TRBV9 to TRBJ2-6; no firm D call. CDR3 length equals 15 residues. Trimming took off 0 bases at V and 1 base at J, with 5 bases between the two ends. Germline CDR1 and CDR2: SGDLS and YYNGEE.